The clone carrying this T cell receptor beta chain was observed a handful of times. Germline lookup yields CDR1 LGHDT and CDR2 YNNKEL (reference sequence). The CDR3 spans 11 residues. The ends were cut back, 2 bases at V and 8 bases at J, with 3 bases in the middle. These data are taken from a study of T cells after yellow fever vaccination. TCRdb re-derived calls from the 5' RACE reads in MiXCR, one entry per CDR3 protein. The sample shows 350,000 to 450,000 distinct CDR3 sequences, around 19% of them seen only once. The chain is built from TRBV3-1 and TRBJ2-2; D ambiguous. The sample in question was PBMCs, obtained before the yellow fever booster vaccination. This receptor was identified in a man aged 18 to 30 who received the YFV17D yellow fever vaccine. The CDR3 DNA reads TGTGCCAGCAGCCAAATTGGGGAGCTGTTTTTT. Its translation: CASSQIGELFF.